Below, 15 T cell receptor beta chains from the same sample are listed, as sequenced in a study of Ad26.COV2.S vaccination and SARS-CoV-2 variants. This sample's treatment: some 19 received Ad26.COV2.S at low or high dose, single or two shots; five or six received placebo; per-sample allocation not given. Sampling was done on day 63 after the first vaccine or placebo injection. TCRdb keeps only in-frame clones here, not all; method: immunoSEQ multiplex PCR. The table lists around 250,000 clones, more than 75% of them singletons, with under 4% in the top ten. Sequenced material: peripheral blood, taken in a trial of Ad26.COV2.S vaccine versus placebo. The receptors were gathered from a person aged 18-60 years who received the Ad26.COV2.S COVID-19 vaccine or a placebo.

The rearrangement uses TRBV3-1 (or the pseudogene TRBV3-2) and TRBJ2-4; D is perhaps TRBD1 (7 bases). Germline V gene sequence: CDR1 LGHDT, CDR2 YNNKEL (reference sequence). Trimming cost V 5 bases and J 13 bases, with 15 bases left between them. This CDR3 contains 12 residues. CDR3 nucleotides: TGTGCCAGCAGCTCCGGGGGCAGGGGGCAGTACTTC. Protein product: CASSSGGRGQYF.

This clone showed up just once. This chain connects TRBV25-1 to TRBJ2-6; 7 nucleotides match TRBD2. Looked up from germline, CDR1 is MGHDK and CDR2 is SYGVNS. The CDR3 consists of 15 residues. V shed 6 bases and J 1 base; nucleotides not matched to a gene: 3. CDR3 residues: CASRERGSGANVLTF. CDR3 nucleotides: TGTGCCAGCAGAGAGCGGGGATCTGGGGCCAACGTCCTGACTTTC.

The table lists this clone with a count of one. CDR3 protein: CASGDSYGYTF. Here the CDR3 DNA reads TGCGCCAGCGGAGACAGCTATGGCTACACCTTC. J is TRBJ1-2 and V is TRBV10-2, with D perhaps TRBD1 (5 bases). Germline V CDR1 and CDR2: WSHSY, SAAADI. The CDR3 is made up of 11 amino acids. Trimming pared 8 bases from V and 4 bases from J, leaving 8 bases between.

V usage is TRBV30 and J usage is TRBJ1-4; weak D call: TRBD1 (6 bases). Germline CDR1 is GTSNPN and CDR2 is SVGIG (reference sequence). The CDR3 extends over 14 amino acids. V was shortened by 0 bases and J by 7 bases, with 12 bases between the two germline ends. CDR3 residues: CAWSVLGGGEKLFF. DNA for the CDR3: TGTGCCTGGAGTGTACTGGGAGGGGGTGAAAAACTGTTTTTT.

This clone was detected once. This rearrangement joins TRBV6-5 to TRBJ1-3, with TRBD1 matching over 9 bases. The CDR3 loop spans 14 amino acids. Germline V gene lookup returns CDR1 MNHEY and CDR2 SVGAGI. V lost 6 bases, J lost 4 bases, and 4 bases stayed unmatched. For the CDR3, the DNA is TGTGCCAGCAGGGTACAGGGGGCCGGAAACACCATATATTTT. This gives the protein CASRVQGAGNTIYF.

The count of this clone is one. The chain links TRBV2 to TRBJ2-1; TRBD2 aligns across 8 bases. CDR1 and CDR2 (germline): SNHLY, FYNNEI. V trimming: 6 bases; J trimming: 3 bases; junction bases outside the gene matches: 7. CDR3 size: 15 residues. CDR3 nucleotide sequence: TGTGCCAGCAGCCTCGGGACTAGTGTCTACAATGAGCAGTTCTTC. Translated: CASSLGTSVYNEQFF.

This clone was counted only a few times. V is TRBV7-9 and J is TRBJ1-2; 10 bases align to TRBD1. This CDR3 contains 16 residues. The germline gives CDR1 SEHNR, CDR2 FQNEAQ (reference sequence). Trimming cost V 5 bases and J 6 bases; bases outside gene matches: 12. The CDR3: CASSMGQGLNENGYTF. DNA for the CDR3: TGTGCCAGCAGCATGGGACAGGGGTTAAACGAAAATGGCTACACCTTC. Full variable domain (missing parts from reference TRBV7-9 and TRBJ1-2): DTGVSQNPRHKITKRGQNVTFRCDPISEHNRLYWYRQTLGQGPEFLTYFQNEAQLEKSRLLSDRFSAERPKGSFSTLEIQRTEQGDSAMYLCASSMGQGLNENGYTFGSGTRLTVV.

Details on this clone: The junction departs from germline at one end; a sequencing error may be responsible. J is TRBJ2-3 and V is TRBV7-9; TRBD2 aligns across 10 bases. The CDR3 loop spans 14 amino acids. Germline loops: CDR1 SEHNR, CDR2 FQNEAQ (reference sequence). For the CDR3, the DNA is TGTGCCAGCAGCCTAGCGGGAGCCCCAGATACGCAGTATTTT. Translated: CASSLAGAPDTQYF.

The J gene is TRBJ1-1, the V gene TRBV6-6; D is perhaps TRBD1 (5 bases). From germline, CDR1 is MNHNY and CDR2 SVGAGI (reference sequence). The CDR3 loop spans 13 amino acids. The ends were cut back, 2 bases at V and 6 bases at J, with 10 bases in the middle. CDR3 protein: CASSYGGRAEAFF. The CDR3 DNA follows: TGTGCCAGCAGTTACGGGGGGAGGGCTGAAGCTTTCTTT.

This clone was detected once. This chain connects TRBV7-9 to TRBJ2-7, with TRBD2 matching 7 bases. Trimming removed 4 bases from V and 1 base from J; junction bases left unmatched: 10. Germline V gene lookup returns CDR1 SEHNR and CDR2 FQNEAQ (reference sequence). The CDR3 contains 16 residues. CDR3 loop: CASSSPGEGPSYEQYF. The CDR3 DNA is TGTGCCAGCAGCTCCCCGGGGGAGGGGCCATCCTACGAGCAGTACTTC.

The chain uses TRBV7-3 and TRBJ2-3, with TRBD2 matching 8 bases. The CDR3 spans 16 residues. V lost 5 bases and J lost 1; bases outside the gene matches: 8. The germline CDR1 and CDR2 sequences are SGHTA and FQGTGA. The CDR3 DNA reads as TGTGCCAGCAGCCGAAGCGGGCGGGGGGGCACAGATACGCAGTATTTT. This sequence encodes CASSRSGRGGTDTQYF.

This clone was seen only once. The rearrangement uses TRBV7-6 and TRBJ2-5; possibly TRBD1 for D (5 bases). Trimming left V 3 bases short and J 1 base short, with 12 bases between. The CDR3 consists of 15 residues. CDR1 SGHVS and CDR2 FNYEAQ come from the germline V gene. CDR3: CASSLAQGFQETQYF. CDR3 sequence (DNA): TGTGCCAGCAGCTTGGCTCAGGGTTTCCAAGAGACCCAGTACTTC.

The J gene is TRBJ1-2, the V gene TRBV10-3, with TRBD1 matching over 11 bases. The CDR3 loop spans 14 amino acids. V lost 11 bases and J lost 0; bases outside the gene matches: 5. Germline V gene lookup returns CDR1 ENHRY and CDR2 SYGVKD. Here the CDR3 reads CASGQGVSNYGYTF. DNA for the CDR3: TGTGCCTCGGGACAGGGGGTTTCTAACTATGGCTACACCTTC.

The chain uses TRBV12-5 and TRBJ1-2, with 7 bases lining up with TRBD1. Germline V lookup: CDR1 LGHNT, CDR2 FRNRAP. The CDR3 runs to 16 residues. Losses at the gene ends were 5 bases for V and 2 bases for J; bases not matched to a gene: 11. The CDR3 DNA is TGTGCTAGTGGTCCCCCCCCCAGGGGGAACAACTATGGCTACACCTTC. The encoded protein is CASGPPPRGNNYGYTF. Full variable domain (missing parts from reference TRBV12-5 and TRBJ1-2): DARVTQTPRHKVTEMGQEVTMRCQPILGHNTVFWYRQTMMQGLELLAYFRNRAPLDDSGMPKDRFSAEMPDATLATLKIQPSEPRDSAVYFCASGPPPRGNNYGYTFGSGTRLTVV.

With respect to this clone: An end of the junction does not agree with germline; a read error may underlie this. The V gene is TRBV10-1, the J gene TRBJ1-2; D not certain. CDR1 and CDR2 from the germline V gene are WNHNN and SYGVQD (reference sequence). The CDR3 is made up of 14 amino acids. In DNA, the CDR3 is TGCGCCAGCAGTGATCGGCAGGATCTATATGACTACACCTTC. Translated: CASSDRQDLYDYTF.